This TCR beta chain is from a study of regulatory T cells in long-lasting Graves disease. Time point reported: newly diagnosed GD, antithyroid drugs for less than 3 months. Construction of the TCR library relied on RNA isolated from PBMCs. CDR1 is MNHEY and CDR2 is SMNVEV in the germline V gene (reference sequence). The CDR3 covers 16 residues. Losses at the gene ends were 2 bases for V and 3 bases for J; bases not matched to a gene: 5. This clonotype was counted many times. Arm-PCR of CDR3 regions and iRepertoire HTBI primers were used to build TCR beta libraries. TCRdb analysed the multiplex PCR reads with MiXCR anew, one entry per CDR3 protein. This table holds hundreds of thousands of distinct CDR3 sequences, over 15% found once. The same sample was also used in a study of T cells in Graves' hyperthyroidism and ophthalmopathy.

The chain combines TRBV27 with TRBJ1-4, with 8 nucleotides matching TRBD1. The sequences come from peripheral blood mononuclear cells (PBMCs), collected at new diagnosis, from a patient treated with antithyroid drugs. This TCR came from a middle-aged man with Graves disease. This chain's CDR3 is CASSLMTGVPNEKLFF. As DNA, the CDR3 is TGTGCCAGCAGTTTAATGACAGGGGTCCCTAATGAAAAACTGTTTTTT.